This T cell receptor beta chain comes out of a study of shared clonotypes between healthy human individuals. Study in general: A donor's plate count was three for CD4 naive and three for CD4 memory; CD8 naive had two and CD8 memory one.

Clones were read by immunoSEQ multiplex PCR, and TCRdb kept only the in-frame ones, dropping some. The data hold about 2 million clones, with 85% to 95% observed a single time. Concerning this clone: The antigen is not known.

V was trimmed by 6 bases and J by 5 bases, leaving 9 bases between them. The CDR3 runs to 12 residues. The germline CDR1 and CDR2 sequences are SGHAT and FQNNGV. Study results and limitations: Limitation of the genetic and exposure-history diversity represented came from the few donors.

The chain couples TRBV11-2 to TRBJ2-3; D is undetermined. This TCR was sampled from a man aged 18 to 29 in good health. Sequenced sample: naive CD4+ T cells sorted from blood. Subset noted: CD45RA+ positively selected. The CDR3 protein is CASSPQRDTQYF. The CDR3 DNA reads as TGTGCCAGCAGTCCACAGAGAGATACGCAGTATTTT.